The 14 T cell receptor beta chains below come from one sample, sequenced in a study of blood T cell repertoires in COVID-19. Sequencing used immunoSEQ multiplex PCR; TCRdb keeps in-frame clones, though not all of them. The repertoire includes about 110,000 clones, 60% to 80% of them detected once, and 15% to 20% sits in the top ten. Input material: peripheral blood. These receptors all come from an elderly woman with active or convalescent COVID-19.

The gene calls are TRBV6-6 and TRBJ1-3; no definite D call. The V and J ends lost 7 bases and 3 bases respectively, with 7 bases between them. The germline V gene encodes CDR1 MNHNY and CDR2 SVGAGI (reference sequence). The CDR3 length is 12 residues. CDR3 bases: TGTGCCAGCACTCTCGGTGGAAACACCATATATTTT. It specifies CASTLGGNTIYF.

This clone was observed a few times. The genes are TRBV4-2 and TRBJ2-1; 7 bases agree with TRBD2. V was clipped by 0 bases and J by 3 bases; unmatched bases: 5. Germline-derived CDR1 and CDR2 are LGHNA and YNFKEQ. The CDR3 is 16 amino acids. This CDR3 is CASSQDSSGDYNEQFF. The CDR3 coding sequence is TGTGCCAGCAGCCAAGATTCCAGCGGGGACTACAATGAGCAGTTCTTC.

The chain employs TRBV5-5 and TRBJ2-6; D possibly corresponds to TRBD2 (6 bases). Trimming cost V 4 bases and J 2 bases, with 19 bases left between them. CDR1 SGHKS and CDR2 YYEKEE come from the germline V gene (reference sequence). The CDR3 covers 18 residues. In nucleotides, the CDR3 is TGTGCCAGCAGCACTACCGCCGGGACTTTCACTGGGGCCAACGTCCTGACTTTC. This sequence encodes CASSTTAGTFTGANVLTF.

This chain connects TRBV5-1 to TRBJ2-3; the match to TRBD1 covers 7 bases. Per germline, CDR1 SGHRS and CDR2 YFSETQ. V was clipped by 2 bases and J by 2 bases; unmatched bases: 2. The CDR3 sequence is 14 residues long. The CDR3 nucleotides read TGCGCCAGCAGCTTTGGGACAGTCACAGATACGCAGTATTTT. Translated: CASSFGTVTDTQYF. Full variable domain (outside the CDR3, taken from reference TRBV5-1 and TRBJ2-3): KAGVTQTPRYLIKTRGQQVTLSCSPISGHRSVSWYQQTPGQGLQFLFEYFSETQRNKGNFPGRFSGRQFSNSRSEMNVSTLELGDSALYLCASSFGTVTDTQYFGPGTRLTVL.

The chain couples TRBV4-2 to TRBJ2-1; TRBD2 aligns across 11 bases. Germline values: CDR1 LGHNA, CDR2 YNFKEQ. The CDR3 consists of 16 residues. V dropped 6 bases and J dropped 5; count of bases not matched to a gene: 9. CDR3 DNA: TGTGCCAGCAGTCACTCGATAGCGGGAGGGGACAATGAGCAGTTCTTC. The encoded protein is CASSHSIAGGDNEQFF.

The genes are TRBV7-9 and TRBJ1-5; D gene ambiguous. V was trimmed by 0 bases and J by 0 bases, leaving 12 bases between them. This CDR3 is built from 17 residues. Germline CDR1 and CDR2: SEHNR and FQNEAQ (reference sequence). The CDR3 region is CASSLARGFDSNQPQHF. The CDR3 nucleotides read TGTGCCAGCAGCTTAGCGCGCGGTTTCGATAGCAATCAGCCCCAGCATTTT.

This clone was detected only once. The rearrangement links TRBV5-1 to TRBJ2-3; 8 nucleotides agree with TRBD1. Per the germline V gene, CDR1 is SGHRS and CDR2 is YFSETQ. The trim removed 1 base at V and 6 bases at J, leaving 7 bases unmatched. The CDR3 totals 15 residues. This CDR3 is CASSLFRTGTDTQYF. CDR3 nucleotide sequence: TGCGCCAGCAGCTTGTTTCGGACAGGGACCGATACGCAGTATTTT.

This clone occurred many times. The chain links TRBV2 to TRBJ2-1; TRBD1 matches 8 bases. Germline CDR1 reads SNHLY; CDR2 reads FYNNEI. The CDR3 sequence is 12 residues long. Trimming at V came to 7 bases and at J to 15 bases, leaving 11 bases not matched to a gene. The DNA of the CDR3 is TGTGCCAGCACATTAACAGGGGGGTTCGGGTTCTTC. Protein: CASTLTGGFGFF.

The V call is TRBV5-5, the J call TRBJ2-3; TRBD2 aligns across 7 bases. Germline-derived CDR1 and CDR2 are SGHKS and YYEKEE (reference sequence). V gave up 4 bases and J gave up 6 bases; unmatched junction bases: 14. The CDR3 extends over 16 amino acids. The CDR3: CASSPPVAGAWDTQYF. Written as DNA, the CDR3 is TGTGCCAGCAGCCCACCCGTTGCGGGAGCTTGGGATACGCAGTATTTT. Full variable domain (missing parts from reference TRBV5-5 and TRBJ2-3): DAGVTQSPTHLIKTRGQQVTLRCSPISGHKSVSWYQQVLGQGPQFIFQYYEKEERGRGNFPDRFSARQFPNYSSELNVNALLLGDSALYLCASSPPVAGAWDTQYFGPGTRLTVL.

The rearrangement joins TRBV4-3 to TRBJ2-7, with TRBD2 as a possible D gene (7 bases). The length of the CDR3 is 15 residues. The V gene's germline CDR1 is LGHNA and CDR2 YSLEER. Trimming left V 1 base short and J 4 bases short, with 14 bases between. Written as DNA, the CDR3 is TGCGCCAGCAGCCAAGCCTGGGGGGGCGCGTACGAGCAGTACTTC. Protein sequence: CASSQAWGGAYEQYF.

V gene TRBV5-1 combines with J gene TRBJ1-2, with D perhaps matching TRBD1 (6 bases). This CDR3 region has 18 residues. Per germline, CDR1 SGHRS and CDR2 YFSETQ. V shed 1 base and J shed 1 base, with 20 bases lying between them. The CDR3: CASSLHPRNRDFNYGYTF. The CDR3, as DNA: TGCGCCAGCAGCTTGCACCCCCGGAACAGGGATTTTAACTATGGCTACACCTTC.

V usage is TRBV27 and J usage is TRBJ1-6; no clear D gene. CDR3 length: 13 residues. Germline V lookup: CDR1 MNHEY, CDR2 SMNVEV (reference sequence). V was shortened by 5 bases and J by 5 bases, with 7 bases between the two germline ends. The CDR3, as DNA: TGTGCCAGCAGTGCGGATGATAATTCACCCCTCCACTTT. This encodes CASSADDNSPLHF.

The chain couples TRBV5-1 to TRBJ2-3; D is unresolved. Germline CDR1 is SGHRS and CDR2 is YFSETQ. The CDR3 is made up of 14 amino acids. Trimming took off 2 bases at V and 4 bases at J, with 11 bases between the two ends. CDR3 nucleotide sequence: TGCGCCAGCAGCTTAGTGCTGAGCGCAGATACGCAGTATTTT. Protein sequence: CASSLVLSADTQYF.

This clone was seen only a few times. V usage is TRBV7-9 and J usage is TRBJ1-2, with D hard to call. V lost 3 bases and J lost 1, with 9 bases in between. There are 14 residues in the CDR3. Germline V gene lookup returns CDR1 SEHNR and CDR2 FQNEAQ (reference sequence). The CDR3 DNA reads TGTGCCAGCAGCTTGCCCAGCGGTAACTATGGCTACACCTTC. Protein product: CASSLPSGNYGYTF.